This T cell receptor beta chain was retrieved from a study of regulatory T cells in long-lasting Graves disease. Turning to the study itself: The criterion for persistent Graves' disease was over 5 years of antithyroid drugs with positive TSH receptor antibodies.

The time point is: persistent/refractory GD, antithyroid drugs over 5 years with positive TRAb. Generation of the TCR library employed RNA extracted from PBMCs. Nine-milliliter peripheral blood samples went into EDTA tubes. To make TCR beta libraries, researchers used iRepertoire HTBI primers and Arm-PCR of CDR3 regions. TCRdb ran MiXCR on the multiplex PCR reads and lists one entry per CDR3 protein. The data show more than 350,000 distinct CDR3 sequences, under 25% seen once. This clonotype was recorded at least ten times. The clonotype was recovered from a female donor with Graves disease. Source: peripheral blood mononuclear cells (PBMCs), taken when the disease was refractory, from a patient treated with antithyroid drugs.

Here the CDR3 reads CASSLTGQFYEQYF. CDR3 nucleotides: TGTGCCAGCAGTTTAACGGGACAGTTCTACGAGCAGTACTTC. The chain is built from TRBV28 and TRBJ2-7, with TRBD1 matching over 7 bases. This CDR3 has 14 amino acids. The V gene's germline CDR1 is MDHEN and CDR2 SYDVKM. Trimming cost V 2 bases and J 3 bases; bases outside gene matches: 4.